The 20 T cell receptor beta chains below were found in one sample sequenced in a study of brain metastases from non-small cell lung cancer. Here immunoSEQ multiplex PCR was the method, and the copy in TCRdb shows in-frame clones only, minus some. The sample contains over 2,500 clones, around 90% of which appear only once. Sequencing was performed on primary lung tumor tissue. The receptor set was obtained from a donor aged 40 or over with non-small cell lung cancer.

The rearrangement uses TRBV12-3 or TRBV12-4 and TRBJ2-3; no clear D. Trimming stripped 0 bases from V and 10 bases from J, with 8 bases between. This CDR3 contains 12 residues. The CDR3 bases are TGTGCCAGCAGTTTAGCTCCCGGCGCGCAGTATTTT. The encoded protein is CASSLAPGAQYF.

The rearrangement joins TRBV27 to TRBJ2-5; maybe TRBD2 (6 bases). Deletions cut 4 bases from V and 7 bases from J, with 13 bases between. This CDR3 contains 13 residues. Germline V gives CDR1 MNHEY, CDR2 SMNVEV (reference sequence). The CDR3 coding sequence is TGTGCCAGCAGTTCGGAGGGATTTGGGACCCAGTACTTC. Translating gives CASSSEGFGTQYF.

This chain links TRBV3-1 (or the pseudogene TRBV3-2) with TRBJ2-2, with D possibly being TRBD2 (7 bases). This CDR3 spans 15 amino acids. Trimming removed 4 bases from V and 4 bases from J, with 13 bases in between. Germline V gene sequence: CDR1 LGHDT, CDR2 YNNKEL (reference sequence). The CDR3 nucleotides read TGTGCCAGCAGCCCCCGGGGAGGGGGCACCGGGGAGCTGTTTTTT. Translating it yields CASSPRGGGTGELFF.

The table lists this clone with a count of one. V is TRBV28 and J is TRBJ2-7; D unresolved. The CDR3 sequence is 14 residues long. Trimming removed 2 bases from V and 2 bases from J, with 10 bases in between. CDR1 is MDHEN and CDR2 is SYDVKM in the germline V gene. The CDR3 protein is CASSLGQAAYEQYF. The CDR3, as DNA: TGTGCCAGCAGTTTAGGGCAGGCGGCCTACGAGCAGTACTTC.

The genes are TRBV6-4 and TRBJ2-1, with D unresolved. Germline V CDR1 and CDR2: MRHNA, SNTAGT. The CDR3 extends over 13 amino acids. Between the trimmed V and J ends, which lost 3 bases and 1 base, there was a span of 4 bases. CDR3 bases: TGTGCCAGCAGTGAGGAGTCCTACAATGAGCAGTTCTTC. Amino acids: CASSEESYNEQFF.

The chain combines TRBV6-6 with TRBJ1-2; D is unclear. The germline V and J ends were trimmed by 6 bases and 0 bases, with 11 bases remaining between them. In germline, CDR1 is MNHNY, CDR2 SVGAGI (reference sequence). The CDR3 contains 14 residues. The CDR3, as DNA: TGTGCCAGCAGCGTACTCACAGCTAACTATGGCTACACCTTC. Encoded protein: CASSVLTANYGYTF.

The rearrangement uses TRBV10-3 and TRBJ1-2; 10 bases match TRBD1. V lost 8 bases to trimming and J lost 7 bases; unmatched junction nucleotides: 10. Germline CDR1 reads ENHRY; CDR2 reads SYGVKD. This CDR3 region has 14 residues. This CDR3 is CAIVRQGASSGYTF. In DNA form, the CDR3 reads TGTGCCATCGTAAGACAGGGGGCGAGCTCTGGCTACACCTTC.

The chain combines TRBV24-1 with TRBJ2-1, with 8 bases aligning to TRBD2. The CDR3 covers 16 residues. The V gene end was trimmed by 8 bases and the J gene end by 0 bases; junction bases not matched to a gene: 8. Germline CDR1 is KGHDR and CDR2 is SFDVKD. The CDR3 loop is CATTGGGLSSYNEQFF. The DNA of the CDR3 is TGTGCCACCACCGGGGGGGGACTCTCCTCCTACAATGAGCAGTTCTTC.

The chain recombines TRBV6-6 with TRBJ2-5; D uncertain. CDR1 MNHNY and CDR2 SVGAGI come from the germline V gene (reference sequence). Trimming shortened V by 3 bases and J by 4 bases, and 15 bases separated the two germline ends. The length of the CDR3 is 15 residues. In DNA form, the CDR3 reads TGTGCCAGCAGTTATCAGGACCAAGAAAGAGAGACCCAGTACTTC. It codes for CASSYQDQERETQYF.

This chain uses TRBV21-1 with TRBJ2-1. TRBV21-1 is given as a pseudogene. CDR3 size: 11 residues. The CDR3 nucleotides are TGTGCCAGCAGCAATGGCAATGAGCAGTTCTTC. Translated, it gives CASSNGNEQFF.

The chain links TRBV5-1 to TRBJ1-1; unclear D gene. Looked up from germline, CDR1 is SGHRS and CDR2 is YFSETQ. The CDR3 runs to 14 residues. Trimming removed 0 bases at V and 6 bases at J, with 12 bases between. CDR3 sequence reads: CASSLGPAAAEAFF. The DNA for the CDR3 is TGCGCCAGCAGCTTGGGCCCGGCCGCCGCTGAAGCTTTCTTT.

Details on this clone: An end of the junction differs from the germline gene, which may be a read error. The CDR3 sequence is CASSYSLTGWNSPLHF. The CDR3 bases are TGTGCCAGCAGTTACTCCTTGACAGGGTGGAATTCACCTCTCCACTTT. The rearrangement uses TRBV6-5 and TRBJ1-6; 7 positions agree with TRBD1. This CDR3 has 16 residues. CDR1 MNHEY and CDR2 SVGAGI come from the germline V gene.

The chain carries TRBV7-9 and TRBJ1-2; perhaps TRBD1 as D (5 bases). V dropped 4 bases and J dropped 4 bases, with 16 bases sitting between them. This CDR3 comprises 15 residues. Germline assignment: CDR1 SEHNR and CDR2 FQNEAQ (reference sequence). The CDR3 coding sequence is TGTGCCAGCAGCTCAACGACAGCGACCGTCTATGGCTACACCTTC. Amino acids: CASSSTTATVYGYTF.

This clone was picked up one time. CDR3: CASGRVVGEKLFF. The CDR3 bases are TGTGCCAGTGGTAGGGTAGTAGGAGAAAAACTGTTTTTT. The gene calls are TRBV3-1 (or the pseudogene TRBV3-2) and TRBJ1-4; D gene unclear. V was cut by 9 bases and J by 8 bases, with 16 bases left in between. Germline V lookup: CDR1 LGHDT, CDR2 YNNKEL (reference sequence). The CDR3 spans 13 residues.

This rearrangement joins TRBV10-3 to TRBJ1-2, with D unclear. Germline CDR1 is ENHRY and CDR2 is SYGVKD. This CDR3 comprises 12 residues. Trimming stripped 2 bases from V and 6 bases from J, with 7 bases between. In DNA, the CDR3 is TGTGCCATCAGTGAGCCCGGGGATGGCTACACCTTC. Translation: CAISEPGDGYTF.

This rearrangement joins TRBV30 to TRBJ1-4, with 9 bases that match TRBD1. V dropped 2 bases and J dropped 8; count of bases not matched to a gene: 9. Per germline, CDR1 GTSNPN and CDR2 SVGIG (reference sequence). CDR3 length: 15 residues. In DNA form, the CDR3 reads TGTGCCTGGAGTCCTCCGGGACAGGGAGGCGAAAAACTGTTTTTT. Protein sequence: CAWSPPGQGGEKLFF.

Worth noting for this clone: The germline gene is not matched at one end of the junction; a read error may be the cause. The chain combines TRBV3-1 (or the pseudogene TRBV3-2) with TRBJ1-1, with no clear D. The CDR3 has 15 residues. Germline values: CDR1 LGHDT, CDR2 YNNKEL (reference sequence). CDR3 residues: CASSQVWARNTEAFF. CDR3 nucleotides: TGTGCCAGCAGTCAAGTGTGGGCCCGGAACACTGAAGCTTTCTTT.

This sequence joins TRBV10-3 and TRBJ2-2; D may be TRBD2 (6 bases). Trimming shortened V by 11 bases and J by 1 base, and 11 bases separated the two germline ends. CDR1 is ENHRY, CDR2 SYGVKD, per germline. The CDR3 runs to 13 residues. The CDR3 DNA sequence: TGTGCCGGGAGGACCGAGAACACCGGGGAGCTGTTTTTT. This encodes CAGRTENTGELFF.

CDR3 DNA sequence: TGTGCCAGCAGTTTTTCCGGGGCGCGAAGGGAGACCCAGTACTTC. Amino acids: CASSFSGARRETQYF. The V gene is TRBV28, the J gene TRBJ2-5, with D perhaps TRBD1 or TRBD2 (5 bases each). The V end was cut by 3 bases, the J end by 5 bases, with 16 bases between. The germline V gene encodes CDR1 MDHEN and CDR2 SYDVKM. The CDR3 is 15 amino acids.

This chain links TRBV9 with TRBJ2-7, with D hard to call. Germline V gene sequence: CDR1 SGDLS, CDR2 YYNGEE. The CDR3 consists of 12 residues. Trimming removed 4 bases from V and 3 bases from J, with 8 bases in between. CDR3 in DNA: TGTGCCAGCAGCCCCGACTTCTACGAGCAGTACTTC. Residues: CASSPDFYEQYF. Variable domain in full (rest from reference TRBV9 and TRBJ2-7): DSGVTQTPKHLITATGQRVTLRCSPRSGDLSVYWYQQSLDQGLQFLIQYYNGEERAKGNILERFSAQQFPDLHSELNLSSLELGDSALYFCASSPDFYEQYFGPGTRLTVT.